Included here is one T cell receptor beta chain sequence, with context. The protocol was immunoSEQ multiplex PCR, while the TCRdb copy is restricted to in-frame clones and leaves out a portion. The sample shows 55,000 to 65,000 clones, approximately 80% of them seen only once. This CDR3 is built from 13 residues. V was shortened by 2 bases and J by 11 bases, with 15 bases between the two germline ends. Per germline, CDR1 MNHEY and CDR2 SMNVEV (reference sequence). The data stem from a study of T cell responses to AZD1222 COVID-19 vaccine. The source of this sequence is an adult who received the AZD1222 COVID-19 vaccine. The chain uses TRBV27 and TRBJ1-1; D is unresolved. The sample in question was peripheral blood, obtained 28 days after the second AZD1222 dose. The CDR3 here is CASSLAWDSRAFF. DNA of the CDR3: TGTGCCAGCAGTTTAGCTTGGGATTCCCGGGCTTTCTTT.